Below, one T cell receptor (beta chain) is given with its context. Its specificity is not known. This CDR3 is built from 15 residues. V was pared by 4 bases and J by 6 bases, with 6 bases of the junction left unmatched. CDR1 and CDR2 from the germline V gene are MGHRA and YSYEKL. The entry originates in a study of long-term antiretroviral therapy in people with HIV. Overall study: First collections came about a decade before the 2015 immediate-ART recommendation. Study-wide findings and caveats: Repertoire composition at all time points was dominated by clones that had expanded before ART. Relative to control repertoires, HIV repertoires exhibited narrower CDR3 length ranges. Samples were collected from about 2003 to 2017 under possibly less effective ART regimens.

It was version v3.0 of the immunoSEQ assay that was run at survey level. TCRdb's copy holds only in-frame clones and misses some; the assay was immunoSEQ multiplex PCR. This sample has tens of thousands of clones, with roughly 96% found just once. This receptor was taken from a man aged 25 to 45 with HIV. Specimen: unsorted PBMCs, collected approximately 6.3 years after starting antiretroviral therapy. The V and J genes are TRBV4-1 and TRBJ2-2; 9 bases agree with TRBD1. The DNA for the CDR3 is TGCGCCAGCAGCCTTGCGGACAGGGGTGCCGGGGAGCTGTTTTTT. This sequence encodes CASSLADRGAGELFF.